This T cell receptor (beta chain) was recorded in a study of blood T cell repertoires in COVID-19 (dated by TCRdb to between 2020 and 2021). About the study as a whole: Samples covering the acute and convalescent phases of COVID-19 were provided by collaborators in the United States, Italy and Spain. The repertoires were released in a freely available public database intended as a resource for research on the immune response to SARS-CoV-2. Deeply sampled blood TCRbeta repertoires from subjects exposed to, actively infected with, or recovered from COVID-19 were included in the dataset. HLA class I and class II types, where available, came from metadata supplied by the sample provider rather than from assay-based typing. Sample metadata almost always included a de-identified subject ID, COVID-19 status, age in years and sex. Samples came from the ongoing ImmuneRACE study (first 160 participants) plus 1,254 subjects from 6 global collaborators. The prospective study material was composed of cDNA or gDNA derived from T cells, B-cell-depleted T cells, or PBMCs.

Collaborating institutions collected whole blood in K2EDTA tubes following their own protocols. For TCRbeta analysis, collaborators shipped samples as frozen whole blood, isolated PBMCs, or DNA extracted from either of those sample types. In regard to this clone: The target of this receptor is not known. No quality values exist for individual bases; no much larger clone is one base distant.

What the study reported, not specific to this receptor: Clinical and demographic metadata were provided uncurated, with the amount varying by source and participant.

Inclusive of the bounding cysteine and phenylalanine, the CDR3 is 18 residues long. The retained sequence is limited to the CDR3, 54 bases, with the frame set at the first base. According to the germline V gene, CDR1 reads SGDLS and CDR2 reads YYNGEE. Trimming removed 0 bases from V and 3 bases from J; the gene matches leave 11 bases unexplained. TCRbeta CDR3 regions were amplified from genomic DNA by means of the immunoSEQ Assay, a bias-controlled multiplex PCR. The paper's data handling went like this. The number of nucleated cells in each sample was estimated by amplification of reference gene primers within the assay. Sequence reads were collapsed and filtered to measure the absolute abundance of every unique TCRbeta CDR3 rearrangement. Productive Simpson clonality was computed per sample as the square root of Simpson's diversity index over productive rearrangements. This immuneACCESS table, as held by TCRdb, lists in-frame sequences with V and J called but not all clones. Of the missing ones, under half trace to an unresolved V gene in checked studies; the others have no known cause. That table gives V, J and clone size, and the DNA gave D and trimming. Across this sample there are around 41,000 clones, with approximately 90% seen only once. In total, the top ten clones hold 4.8% of the sample.

The receptor comes from a human donor in a cohort sampled during active COVID-19. The chain is assembled from TRBV9 and TRBJ2-7, with 11 middle bases fitting TRBD2. Material for sequencing was peripheral blood. The DNA sequence is TGTGCCAGCAGCGTAGGAAGTGGGACTAGCGGCACTCTCTACGAGCAGTACTTC. Translated, it reads CASSVGSGTSGTLYEQYF.